The entry below describes one T cell receptor beta chain. The antigen is unknown. One junction end disagrees with the germline gene, perhaps due to a read error. This sample is drawn from a study of cytomegalovirus exposure and HLA in healthy donors. The PCR employed 60 Vbeta primers together with 13 Jbeta primers. The protocol was immunoSEQ multiplex PCR, while the TCRdb copy is restricted to in-frame clones and leaves out a portion. The table has 100,000 or so clones, around 83% seen once; the top ten hold about 1.2%. Findings and caveats of the study: Follow-up analysis later connected one missense variant in DCLRE1C with trimming of TCR beta V- and J-genes. In an earlier analysis, in under 700 donors, most V segments appeared productive either ~87% or ~30% of the time. Across HLA loci, a later analysis found differing TCR association rates, with DRB1 most and HLA-C fewest.

The CDR3 spans 13 residues. Germline V gene lookup returns CDR1 SEHNR and CDR2 FQNEAQ (reference sequence). The chain has TRBV7-9 and TRBJ1-6; tentative D call: TRBD1 (5 bases). The sequencing sample was made of PBMCs. This sequence was found in a young woman in good health and CMV-seronegative. CDR3 loop: CSSSRVGPGPLHF. CDR3 DNA: TGTTCCAGCAGCCGGGTCGGGCCAGGGCCCCTCCACTTT.